The clone carrying this T cell receptor beta chain came up a few times. The data belong to a study of blood T cells in healthy people across ages. The germline V gene has CDR1 MNHEY and CDR2 SMNVEV (reference sequence). This CDR3 is built from 16 residues. For the second PCR, which ran for roughly 6 to 12 cycles, a sample-barcoded 5' primer and a J-beta primer mix were used. TCRdb ran MiXCR on the 5' RACE reads and lists one entry per CDR3 protein. The sample shows approximately 800,000 distinct CDR3 sequences, 20% to 30% of them seen only once. The same data also contributed to another study, on T cells of mothers and their children. According to that study: Donation involved three healthy Caucasian mothers and the six children that they had. The yield was over 9.5 million TCR beta CDR3 reads from each mother and approximately 2.8 million from each child.

The chain joins TRBV27 to TRBJ2-5; 8 bases are shared with TRBD1. The J call is in doubt because the DNA end fits TRBJ2-7 better. Sequencing was performed on blood. The receptor's source is a boy between 10 and 17 years old in good health. CDR3 in amino acids: CASSLSVGQGSYEQYF. In DNA form, the CDR3 reads TGTGCCAGCAGTTTATCAGTCGGACAGGGTTCCTACGAGCAGTACTTC.